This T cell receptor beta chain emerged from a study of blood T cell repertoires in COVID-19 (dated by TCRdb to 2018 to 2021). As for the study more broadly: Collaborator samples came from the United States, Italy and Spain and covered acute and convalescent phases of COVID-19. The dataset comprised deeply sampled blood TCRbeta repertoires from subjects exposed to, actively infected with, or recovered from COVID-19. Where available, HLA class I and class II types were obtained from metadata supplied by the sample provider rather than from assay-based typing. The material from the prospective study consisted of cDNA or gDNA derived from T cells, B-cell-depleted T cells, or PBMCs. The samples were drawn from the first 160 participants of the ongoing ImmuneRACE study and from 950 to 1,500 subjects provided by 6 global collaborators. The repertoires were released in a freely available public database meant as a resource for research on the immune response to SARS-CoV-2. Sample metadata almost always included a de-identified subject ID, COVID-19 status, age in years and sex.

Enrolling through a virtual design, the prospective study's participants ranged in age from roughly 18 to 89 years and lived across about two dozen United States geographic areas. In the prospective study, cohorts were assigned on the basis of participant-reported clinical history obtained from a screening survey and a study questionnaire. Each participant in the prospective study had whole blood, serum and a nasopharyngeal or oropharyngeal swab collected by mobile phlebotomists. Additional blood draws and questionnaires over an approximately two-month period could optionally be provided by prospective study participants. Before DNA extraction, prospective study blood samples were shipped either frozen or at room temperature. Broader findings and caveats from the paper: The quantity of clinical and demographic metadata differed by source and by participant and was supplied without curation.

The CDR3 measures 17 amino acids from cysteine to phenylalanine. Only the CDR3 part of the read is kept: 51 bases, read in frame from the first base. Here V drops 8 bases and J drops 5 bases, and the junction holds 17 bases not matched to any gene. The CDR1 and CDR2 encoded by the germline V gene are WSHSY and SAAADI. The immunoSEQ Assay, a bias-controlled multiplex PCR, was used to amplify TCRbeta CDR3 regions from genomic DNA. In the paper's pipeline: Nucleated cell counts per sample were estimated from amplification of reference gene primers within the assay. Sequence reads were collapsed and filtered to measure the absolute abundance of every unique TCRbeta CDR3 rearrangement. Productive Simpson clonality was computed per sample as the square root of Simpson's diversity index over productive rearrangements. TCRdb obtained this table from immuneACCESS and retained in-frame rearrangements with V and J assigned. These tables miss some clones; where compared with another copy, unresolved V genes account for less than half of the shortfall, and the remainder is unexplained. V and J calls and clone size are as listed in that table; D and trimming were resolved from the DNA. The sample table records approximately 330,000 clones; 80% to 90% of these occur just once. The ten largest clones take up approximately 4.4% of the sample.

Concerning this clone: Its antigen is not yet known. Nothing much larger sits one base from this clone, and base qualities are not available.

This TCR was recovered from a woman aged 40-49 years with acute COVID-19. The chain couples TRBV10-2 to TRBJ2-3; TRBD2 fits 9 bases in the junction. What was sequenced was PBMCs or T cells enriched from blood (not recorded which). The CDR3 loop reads CASSLPGAGGPLDTQYF. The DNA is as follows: TGCGCCAGCTCCTTACCCGGCGCGGGAGGGCCTTTAGATACGCAGTATTTT.